This TCR beta chain was recovered during a study of naive and memory T cell subsets. General study results and limits: From naive to CM, EM and EMRA, diversity decreased and Gini increased.

The CDR3 contains 13 residues. Trimming left V 6 bases short and J 0 bases short, with 9 bases between. Germline-derived CDR1 and CDR2 are SQVTM and ANQGSEA. The beta constant-region primer was an equimolar mix of two oligonucleotides covering TRBC1 and TRBC2. Four rounds of PCR amplified the ligated cDNA using nested alpha and beta constant-region primers plus SP2. TCRdb re-derived calls from the UMI-ligation and nested PCR reads in MiXCR, one entry per CDR3 protein. The sample includes over 65,000 distinct CDR3 sequences, 8% to 9.5% of them seen just once. This clonotype was seen repeatedly, ten times or more. Its specificity is unknown.

Specimen: naive CD8+ T cells from blood. This chain connects TRBV29-1 to TRBJ2-1; TRBD2 is a possible D gene (6 bases). The source of this sequence is a human donor in good health. DNA of the CDR3: TGCAGCGTAGACGGGAGCTCCTACAATGAGCAGTTCTTC. Its translation is CSVDGSSYNEQFF.